The entry below gives a single TCR beta chain sequence along with its context. The sample holds one count of this clone. There is no known antigen for this receptor. The record has no base qualities; no much larger clone is one base away. This sample was included in a study of T cell changes during pregnancy in multiple sclerosis (dated by TCRdb to about 2019). Regarding the complete study: Changes in the T cell repertoire over the course of pregnancy were examined in this study in women with multiple sclerosis.

The germline V end is reduced by 3 bases and the J end by 0 bases; junction bases left unmatched: 7. The CDR3 goes from the cysteine to the phenylalanine over 16 residues. Kept here is only the CDR3 DNA, which spans 48 bases and is read in frame from base 1. The germline V gene (reference sequence) gives CDR1 as MNHNY and CDR2 as SVGAGI. Library creation used the immunoSEQ multiplex PCR assay. TCRdb holds this immuneACCESS table with in-frame rearrangements only. Some clones are missing; in checked studies, unresolved V genes explain under half, and the rest has no known cause. Here the sample has tens of thousands of clones; 88% occur a single time. The ten most abundant clones make up over 1.5% of the sample.

The sequence links TRBV6-6 to TRBJ1-1; 7 central bases correspond to TRBD1. The starting material was peripheral blood, obtained in the first trimester of pregnancy. This TCR came from a female donor with multiple sclerosis, enrolled in a pregnancy study. The DNA is as follows: TGTGCCAGCAGTTATTGGACAGGCACCATGAACACTGAAGCTTTCTTT. Its protein reads: CASSYWTGTMNTEAFF.